This T cell receptor beta chain derives from a study of cytotoxic CD8 clonotypes in ibrutinib-treated CLL. As regards this clone: The antigen is not known.

Study outcomes and limitations: Baseline clonality exceeded age-matched healthy donors and tracked circulating CD8+ T-cell counts.

Profiled with immunoSEQ multiplex PCR; TCRdb holds only in-frame clones, not every one. The table lists approximately 11,000 clones, over 75% of them singletons. TCR beta library input comprised roughly 2.2 micrograms of genomic DNA from cryopreserved PBMCs. The ends were cut back, 1 base at V and 7 bases at J, with 20 bases in the middle. Germline V gene sequence: CDR1 SGHKS, CDR2 YYEKEE (reference sequence). This CDR3 contains 16 residues. This sample comprised PBMCs, obtained at disease progression, from a patient treated with ibrutinib. V usage is TRBV5-5 and J usage is TRBJ1-2; TRBD1 might be the D (5 bases). The receptor comes from a human donor with chronic lymphocytic leukemia. This chain's CDR3 is CASSLRWGEPMLGYTF. CDR3 bases: TGTGCCAGCAGCTTGCGTTGGGGGGAACCTATGCTTGGCTACACCTTC. The variable domain in full, with the rest retrieved from reference TRBV5-5 and TRBJ1-2, is DAGVTQSPTHLIKTRGQQVTLRCSPISGHKSVSWYQQVLGQGPQFIFQYYEKEERGRGNFPDRFSARQFPNYSSELNVNALLLGDSALYLCASSLRWGEPMLGYTFGSGTRLTVV.